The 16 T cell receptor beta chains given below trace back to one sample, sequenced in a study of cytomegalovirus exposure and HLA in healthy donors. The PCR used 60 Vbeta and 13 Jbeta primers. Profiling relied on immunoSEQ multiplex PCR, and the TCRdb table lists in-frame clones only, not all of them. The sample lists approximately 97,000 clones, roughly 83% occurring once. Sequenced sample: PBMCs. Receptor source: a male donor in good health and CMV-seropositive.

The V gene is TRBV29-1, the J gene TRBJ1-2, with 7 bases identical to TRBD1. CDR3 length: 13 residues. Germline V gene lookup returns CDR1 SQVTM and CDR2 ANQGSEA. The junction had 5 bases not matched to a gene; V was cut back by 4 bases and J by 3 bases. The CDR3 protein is CSVGRGLDYGYTF. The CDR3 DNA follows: TGCAGCGTTGGAAGGGGGCTGGACTATGGCTACACCTTC.

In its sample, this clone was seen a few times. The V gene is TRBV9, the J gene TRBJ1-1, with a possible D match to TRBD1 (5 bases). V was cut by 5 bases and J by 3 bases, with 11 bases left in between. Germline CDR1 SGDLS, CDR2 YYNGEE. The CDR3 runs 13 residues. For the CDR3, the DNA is TGTGCCAGCAGTGACAGTCCCCACACTGAAGCTTTCTTT. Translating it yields CASSDSPHTEAFF.

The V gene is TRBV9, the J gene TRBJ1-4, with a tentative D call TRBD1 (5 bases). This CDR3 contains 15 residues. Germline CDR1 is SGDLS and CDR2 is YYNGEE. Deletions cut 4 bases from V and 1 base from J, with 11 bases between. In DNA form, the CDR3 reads TGTGCCAGCAGCTCGGGCGGGGGAACTAATGAAAAACTGTTTTTT. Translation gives CASSSGGGTNEKLFF.

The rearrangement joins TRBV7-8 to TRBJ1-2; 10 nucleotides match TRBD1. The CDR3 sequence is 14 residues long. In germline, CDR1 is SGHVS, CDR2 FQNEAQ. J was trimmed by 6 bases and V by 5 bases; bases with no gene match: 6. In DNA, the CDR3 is TGTGCCAGCAGCCCGGGACAGGGGAGGGATGGCTACACCTTC. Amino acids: CASSPGQGRDGYTF. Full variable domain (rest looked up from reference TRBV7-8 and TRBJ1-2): GAGVSQSPRYKVAKRGQDVALRCDPISGHVSLFWYQQALGQGPEFLTYFQNEAQLDKSGLPSDRFFAERPEGSVSTLKIQRTQQEDSAVYLCASSPGQGRDGYTFGSGTRLTVV.

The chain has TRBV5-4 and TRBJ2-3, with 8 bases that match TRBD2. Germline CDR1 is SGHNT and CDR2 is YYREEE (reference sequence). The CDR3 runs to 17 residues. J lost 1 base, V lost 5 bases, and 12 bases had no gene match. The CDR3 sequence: CASRPSWRGARTDTQYF. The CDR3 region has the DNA TGTGCCAGCAGGCCGTCTTGGCGGGGGGCCCGCACAGATACGCAGTATTTT.

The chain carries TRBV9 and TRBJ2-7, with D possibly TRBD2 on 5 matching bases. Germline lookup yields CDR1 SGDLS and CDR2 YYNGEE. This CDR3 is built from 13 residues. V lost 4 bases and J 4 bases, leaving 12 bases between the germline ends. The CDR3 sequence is CASSSGVAYEQYF. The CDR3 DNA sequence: TGTGCCAGCAGCTCCGGGGTAGCTTACGAGCAGTACTTC.

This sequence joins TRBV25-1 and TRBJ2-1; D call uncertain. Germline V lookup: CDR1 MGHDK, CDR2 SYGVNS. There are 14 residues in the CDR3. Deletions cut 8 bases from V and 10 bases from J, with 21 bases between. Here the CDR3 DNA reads TGTGCCAGCGAAGACTCACGGATGGCGAGGGAGCAGTTCTTC. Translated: CASEDSRMAREQFF.

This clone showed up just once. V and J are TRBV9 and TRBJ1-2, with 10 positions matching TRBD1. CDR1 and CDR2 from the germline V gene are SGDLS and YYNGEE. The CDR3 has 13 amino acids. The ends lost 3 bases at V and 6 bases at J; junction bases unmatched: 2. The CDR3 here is CASSAGQGHGYTF. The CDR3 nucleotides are TGTGCCAGCAGCGCGGGACAGGGGCATGGCTACACCTTC.

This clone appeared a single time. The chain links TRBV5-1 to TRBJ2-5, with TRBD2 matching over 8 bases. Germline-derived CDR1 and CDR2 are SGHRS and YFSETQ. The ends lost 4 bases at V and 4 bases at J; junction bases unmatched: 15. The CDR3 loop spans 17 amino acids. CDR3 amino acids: CASSPLPGLGRGETQYF. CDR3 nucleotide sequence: TGCGCCAGCAGCCCCTTACCGGGACTAGGAAGGGGAGAGACCCAGTACTTC.

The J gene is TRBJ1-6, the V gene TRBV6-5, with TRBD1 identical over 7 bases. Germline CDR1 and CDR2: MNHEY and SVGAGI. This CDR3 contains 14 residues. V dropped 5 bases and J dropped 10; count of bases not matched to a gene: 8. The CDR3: CASSQDRVGSPLHF. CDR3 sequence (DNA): TGTGCCAGCAGTCAAGACAGGGTAGGCTCACCCCTCCACTTT.

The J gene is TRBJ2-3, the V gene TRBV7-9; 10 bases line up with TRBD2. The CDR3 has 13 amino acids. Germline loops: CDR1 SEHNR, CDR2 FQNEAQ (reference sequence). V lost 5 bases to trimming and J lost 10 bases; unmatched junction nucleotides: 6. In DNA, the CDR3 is TGTGCCAGCAGCACTAGCGGGGCTCTGGCGCAGTATTTT. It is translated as CASSTSGALAQYF.

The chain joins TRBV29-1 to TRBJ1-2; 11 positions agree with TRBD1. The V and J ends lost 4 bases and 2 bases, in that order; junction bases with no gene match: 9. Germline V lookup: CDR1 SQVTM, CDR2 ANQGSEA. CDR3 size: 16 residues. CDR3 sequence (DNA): TGCAGCGTTGCCGGGGACAGGGGGTTTGACAACTATGGCTACACCTTC. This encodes CSVAGDRGFDNYGYTF.

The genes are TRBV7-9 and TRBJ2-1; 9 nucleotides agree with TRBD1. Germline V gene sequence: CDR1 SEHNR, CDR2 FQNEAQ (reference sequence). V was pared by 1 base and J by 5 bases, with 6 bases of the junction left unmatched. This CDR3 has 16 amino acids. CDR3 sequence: CASSLDHGTGNNEQFF. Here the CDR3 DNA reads TGTGCCAGCAGCTTAGACCATGGGACAGGGAACAATGAGCAGTTCTTC. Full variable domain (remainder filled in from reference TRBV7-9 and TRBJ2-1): DTGVSQNPRHKITKRGQNVTFRCDPISEHNRLYWYRQTLGQGPEFLTYFQNEAQLEKSRLLSDRFSAERPKGSFSTLEIQRTEQGDSAMYLCASSLDHGTGNNEQFFGPGTRLTVL.

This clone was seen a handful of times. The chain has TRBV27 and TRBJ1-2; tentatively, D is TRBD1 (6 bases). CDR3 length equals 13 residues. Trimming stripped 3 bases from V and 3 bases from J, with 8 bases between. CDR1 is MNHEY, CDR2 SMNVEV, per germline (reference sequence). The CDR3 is CASSFRGHYGYTF. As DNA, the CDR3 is TGTGCCAGCAGTTTCAGGGGACACTATGGCTACACCTTC.

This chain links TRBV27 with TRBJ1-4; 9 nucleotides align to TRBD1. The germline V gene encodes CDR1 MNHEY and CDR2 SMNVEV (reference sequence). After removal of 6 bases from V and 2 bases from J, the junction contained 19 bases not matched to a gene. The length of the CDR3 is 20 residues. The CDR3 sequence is CASRPEIFDLQGATNEKLFF. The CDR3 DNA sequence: TGTGCCAGCAGGCCCGAGATCTTCGATTTACAGGGGGCGACTAATGAAAAACTGTTTTTT.

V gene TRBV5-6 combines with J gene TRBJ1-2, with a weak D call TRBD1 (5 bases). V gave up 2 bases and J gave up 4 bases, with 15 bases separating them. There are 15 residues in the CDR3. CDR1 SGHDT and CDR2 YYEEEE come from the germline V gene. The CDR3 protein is CASSLKTDRFYGYTF. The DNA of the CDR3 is TGTGCCAGCAGCTTAAAGACAGATCGCTTCTATGGCTACACCTTC.